This T cell receptor (beta chain) was sequenced for a study of PD-1 blockade in classical Hodgkin lymphoma. Stated time point: cycle 4 day 1 (C4D1), after five to seven weeks of nivolumab. The patients all showed relapse after autologous stem cell transplantation, while their brentuximab vedotin exposure varied. Profiling relied on immunoSEQ multiplex PCR, and the TCRdb table lists in-frame clones only, not all of them. This table has about 52,000 clones, about 89% appearing once. CDR1 and CDR2 from the germline V gene are SEHNR and FQNEAQ (reference sequence). With V trimmed by 5 bases and J by 9 bases, 9 bases remained unmatched. CDR3 length equals 15 residues.

The receptor's source is a human donor with classical Hodgkin lymphoma. This chain links TRBV7-9 with TRBJ2-1; 11 bases agree with TRBD2. The source material was peripheral blood mononuclear cells (PBMCs), sampled before the fourth cycle of nivolumab. DNA of the CDR3: TGTGCCAGCAGCCCTCGACTAGCGGGAAATTTTGAGCAGTTCTTC. Translated: CASSPRLAGNFEQFF.